This is a list of T cell receptor beta chains from one sample in a study of cytomegalovirus exposure and HLA in healthy donors. Assay used: immunoSEQ multiplex PCR; TCRdb lists only in-frame clones, some missing. The sample yields tens of thousands of clones, 75% to 85% seen once. The sequenced material came from PBMCs. The receptors derive from a female donor in good health and CMV-seronegative. CDR3s include the opening cysteine and the closing phenylalanine or tryptophan. A D gene is named only where the DNA matches it firmly. Part of the rows lack a size; the others show once, few, many or a class for expanded clones.

abundance	d_gene	v_gene	j_gene	CDR3nt	CDR3aa
once	TRBD2	TRBV5-6	TRBJ2-3	TGTGCCAGCAGACCCCGGGGGACTAGCGCAGATACGCAGTATTTT	CASRPRGTSADTQYF
.	TRBD2	TRBV7-7	TRBJ2-3	TGTGCTAGCAGCCCCGGTCTAGCGGGAGGCACAGATACGCAGTATTTT	CASSPGLAGGTDTQYF
.	.	TRBV18	TRBJ1-1	TGTGCCAGCTCACCAATTGCGGACACTGAAGCTTTCTTT	CASSPIADTEAFF
.	.	TRBV5-1	TRBJ2-1	TGCGCCAGCAGCTTGGCCTTGCGGGGAAGCTCCTACAATGAGCAGTTCTTC	CASSLALRGSSYNEQFF
few	TRBD2	TRBV6-5	TRBJ2-3	TGTGCCAGCGGTACGGGGGGGCGTCGTACGCAGTATTTT	CASGTGGRRTQYF
once	.	TRBV4-3	TRBJ2-1	TGCGCCAGCAGCCAAGATCCGCCGGGGAGCTCCTACAATGAGCAGTTCTTC	CASSQDPPGSSYNEQFF
.	.	TRBV7-9	TRBJ2-7	TGTGCCAGCAGCTTCGATAGGGGGAACTACGAGCAGTACTTC	CASSFDRGNYEQYF
once	TRBD1	TRBV19	TRBJ2-1	TGTGCCAGTAGTCGGTTCTGGTCGGGACAGGGGGCGCGGATAGCTGCCTATGAGCAGTTCTTC	CASSRFWSGQGARIAAYEQFF
.	.	TRBV2	TRBJ1-4	TGTGCCAGCAGACGAGTTAATGAAAAACTGTTTTTT	CASRRVNEKLFF
.	.	TRBV7-2	TRBJ1-1	TGTGCCAGCAGCTCCCATCCGGGGGGGGAGAACACTGAAGCTTTCTTT	CASSSHPGGENTEAFF
.	TRBD1	TRBV30	TRBJ2-2	TGTGCCTGGAGTGCAGACAGGGGTTTCGGGGAGCTGTTTTTT	CAWSADRGFGELFF
.	TRBD1	TRBV4-1	TRBJ1-4	TGCGCCAGCAGCCAGGAAAACAGGGGTTTAGCTAATGAAAAACTGTTTTTT	CASSQENRGLANEKLFF
.	TRBD1	TRBV4-1	TRBJ2-7	TGCGCCAGCAGCCAAGGGGGACAGGTTAACTACGAGCAGTACTTC	CASSQGGQVNYEQYF
.	TRBD1	TRBV11-2	TRBJ1-4	TGTGCCAGCAGCCGGACAGGCAGTAATGAAAAACTGTTTTTT	CASSRTGSNEKLFF
.	.	TRBV18	TRBJ1-2	TGTGCCAGCTCACCTCGGACAGATACTAGGGGCTACACCTTC	CASSPRTDTRGYTF
once	TRBD1	TRBV6-6	TRBJ1-2	TGTGCCAGCAGTCCAGGGGGCAGCTATGGCTACACCTTC	CASSPGGSYGYTF
.	.	TRBV2	TRBJ2-1	TGTGCCAGCTACTGGGGGGGAGAACAGGGGGATGCCTCCCCAAAAAACAATGAGCAGTTCTTC	CASYWGGEQGDASPKNNEQFF
.	TRBD2	TRBV9	TRBJ2-1	TGTGCCAGCAGCGTTGATAGCGGGGGCTCCAATGAGCAGTTCTTC	CASSVDSGGSNEQFF
.	.	TRBV27	TRBJ1-1	TGTGCCAGCAGTAACCGCCCAGGGTGGGGCACTGAAGCTTTCTTT	CASSNRPGWGTEAFF
.	TRBD1	TRBV7-9	TRBJ1-6	TGTGCCAGCAGCCCTCGACAGGGCAATAATTCACCCCTCCACTTT	CASSPRQGNNSPLHF
.	.	TRBV7-8	TRBJ2-1	TGTGCCAGCAGCTTGAGGACAGAGCAGTTCTTC	CASSLRTEQFF
once	TRBD1	TRBV6-6	TRBJ2-5	TGTGCCACCAGGGGACAGGGAGTCGGAGAGACCCAGTACTTC	CATRGQGVGETQYF
few	TRBD1	TRBV7-3	TRBJ2-1	TGTGCCAGCAGCTCATCGGGACAGGGCTACAATGAGCAGTTCTTC	CASSSSGQGYNEQFF
few	.	TRBV14	TRBJ2-1	TGTGCCAGCAGCCAAGAGCTGGCGGGTGCTGTTGAGCAGTTCTTC	CASSQELAGAVEQFF
.	.	TRBV19	TRBJ2-1	TGTGCCAGTAGTATAGATCAAGGCAGGGGCTATGAGCAGTTCTTC	CASSIDQGRGYEQFF
few	TRBD1	TRBV5-1	TRBJ2-3	TGCGCCAGCAGCTTCGACAGGGGATACACAGATACGCAGTATTTT	CASSFDRGYTDTQYF
.	.	TRBV19	TRBJ1-2	TGTGCCAGTAGTATCGGTCTCGTATCGGGCTATGGCTACACCTTC	CASSIGLVSGYGYTF
.	TRBD1	TRBV27	TRBJ2-3	TGTGCCAGCAGCTGGACAGGGGCAGATACGCAGTATTTT	CASSWTGADTQYF
.	.	TRBV7-3	TRBJ2-1	TGTGCCAGCAGCGGGGGGAGCTCCTACAATGAGCAGTTCTTC	CASSGGSSYNEQFF
.	.	TRBV6-6	TRBJ1-3	TGTGCCAGCAGCTCTATGACACTCGACTCTGGAAACACCATATATTTT	CASSSMTLDSGNTIYF
.	TRBD1	TRBV7-9	TRBJ2-6	TGTGCCAGCAGCTTAGCGCAGGGGGCTGGGGCCAACGTCCTGACTTTC	CASSLAQGAGANVLTF
few	.	TRBV6-1	TRBJ1-2	TGTGCCAGCAGTGACGACTATGGCTACACCTTC	CASSDDYGYTF
.	.	TRBV19	TRBJ1-5	TGTGCCAGTAGTAATGACAAGATCACCCTATATAGCAATCAGCCCCAGCATTTT	CASSNDKITLYSNQPQHF
.	.	TRBV11-1	TRBJ2-1	TGTGCCAGCAGCTTCGGTACGAAGAGGGGACACGATGAGCAGTTCTTC	CASSFGTKRGHDEQFF
.	.	TRBV30	TRBJ1-2	TGTGCCTGGAGTGCCTCTTTGGGAGGCTTTGAGAGTGGCTATGGCTACACCTTC	CAWSASLGGFESGYGYTF
few	.	TRBV6-5	TRBJ1-1	TGTGCCAGCAGGGCCGGGACACTGAACACTGAAGCTTTCTTT	CASRAGTLNTEAFF
.	.	TRBV7-2	TRBJ2-7	TGTGCCAGCAGCTTAGGGAGGCTTTACGAGCAGTACTTC	CASSLGRLYEQYF
once	.	TRBV4-1	TRBJ1-5	TGCGCCAGCAGCCAAGAAGCCTTGATAAGTAATCAGCCCCAGCATTTT	CASSQEALISNQPQHF
.	.	TRBV5-1	TRBJ1-1	TGCGCCAGCAGCCCGACAGAGAACACTGAAGCTTTCTTT	CASSPTENTEAFF
.	.	TRBV6-1	TRBJ2-6	TGTGCCAGCACAGGGGCGAGTGGGGCCAACGTCCTGACTTTC	CASTGASGANVLTF
.	.	TRBV25-1	TRBJ2-7	TGTGCCAGCAGTGAATCGTGGTACAGGGCCACGGGGCAGTACTTC	CASSESWYRATGQYF
.	.	TRBV19	TRBJ2-2	TGTGCCAGTAGTTTCGGGGTAGGCGGGGAGCTGTTTTTT	CASSFGVGGELFF
.	TRBD1	TRBV5-1	TRBJ1-2	TGCGCCAGCAGCAGCGACGGACAGGGGCGAACCTATGGCTACACCTTC	CASSSDGQGRTYGYTF
once	TRBD1	TRBV11-3	TRBJ2-2	TGTGCCAGCAGCTCCGGACAGGGAGACACCGGGGAGCTGTTTTTT	CASSSGQGDTGELFF
.	TRBD1	TRBV6-1	TRBJ1-2	TGTGCCAGCAGTGATCCCCGGACAGGGAGCGGCTACACCTTC	CASSDPRTGSGYTF
.	.	TRBV20-1	TRBJ2-5	TGCAGTGCAACTCACCAAGAGACCCAGTACTTC	CSATHQETQYF
.	TRBD1	TRBV6-1	TRBJ1-1	TGTGCCAGCAGCCCCCCCGGACAGGGGTACACTGAAGCTTTCTTT	CASSPPGQGYTEAFF
.	.	TRBV6-1	TRBJ2-4	TGTGCCAGCAGTGACCCCGGACAATTGGGGAAAAACATTCAGTACTTC	CASSDPGQLGKNIQYF
.	.	TRBV2	TRBJ2-1	TGTGCCAGCAGTAACAGGGGAGGATGGTACAATGAGCAGTTCTTC	CASSNRGGWYNEQFF
once	.	TRBV6-4	TRBJ2-2	TGTGCCAGCAGTGAGGGGGCTGAAGTGAACACCGGGGAGCTGTTTTTT	CASSEGAEVNTGELFF
.	TRBD1	TRBV7-9	TRBJ1-2	TGTGCCAGCAGCTCAGAGGACAGGGAAGGGAACTATGGCTACACCTTC	CASSSEDREGNYGYTF
.	TRBD2	TRBV7-9	TRBJ2-7	TGTGCCAGCAGCGGGGGAGGGACTAGCGGGGTCTACGAGCAGTACTTC	CASSGGGTSGVYEQYF
.	TRBD1	TRBV27	TRBJ2-7	TGTGCCAGTCAACCCAAGACAGGGTGGCTCGAGCAGTACTTC	CASQPKTGWLEQYF
.	.	TRBV7-2	TRBJ1-1	TGTGCCAGCAGCCAGATGGGAGGGTCTAGCACTGAAGCTTTCTTT	CASSQMGGSSTEAFF
.	TRBD1	TRBV5-5	TRBJ1-1	TGTGCCAGCAGCACCGGACAGGGATGGTACACTGAAGCTTTCTTT	CASSTGQGWYTEAFF
.	TRBD2	TRBV5-6	TRBJ2-3	TGTGCCAGCAGCTTTTCGGGGGGGCCGCGAGATACGCAGTATTTT	CASSFSGGPRDTQYF
few	TRBD1	TRBV7-6	TRBJ2-7	TGTGCCAGCAGCTTAGACAGGGGGCCCTCCTACGAGCAGTACTTC	CASSLDRGPSYEQYF
.	TRBD2	TRBV6-4	TRBJ2-3	TGTGCCAGCAGTCAAGAGCGGGGGGGCCCCCAGTATTTT	CASSQERGGPQYF
.	.	TRBV18	TRBJ2-3	TGTGCCAGCTCACCACTGTCAACAGATACGCAGTATTTT	CASSPLSTDTQYF
.	TRBD2	TRBV7-2	TRBJ2-1	TGTGCCAGCAGCGGGGGGAGCGGGGGCTATGAGCAGTTCTTC	CASSGGSGGYEQFF